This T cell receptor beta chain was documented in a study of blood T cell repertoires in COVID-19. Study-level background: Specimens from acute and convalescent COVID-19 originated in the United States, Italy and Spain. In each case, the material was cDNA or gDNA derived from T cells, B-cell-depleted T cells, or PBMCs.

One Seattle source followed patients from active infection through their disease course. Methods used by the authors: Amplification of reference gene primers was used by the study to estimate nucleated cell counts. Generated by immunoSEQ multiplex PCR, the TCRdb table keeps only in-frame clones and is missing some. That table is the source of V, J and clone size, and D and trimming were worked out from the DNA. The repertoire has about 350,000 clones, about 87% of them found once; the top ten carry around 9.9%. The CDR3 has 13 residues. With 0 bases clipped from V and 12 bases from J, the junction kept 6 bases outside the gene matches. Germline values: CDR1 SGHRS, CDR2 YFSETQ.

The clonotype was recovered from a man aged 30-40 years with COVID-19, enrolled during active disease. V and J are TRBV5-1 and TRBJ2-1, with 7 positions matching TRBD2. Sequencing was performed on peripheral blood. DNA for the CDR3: TGCGCCAGCAGCTTGGGACGGAGGGAGGGGCAGTTCTTC. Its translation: CASSLGRREGQFF.